This T cell receptor beta chain was captured in a study of control samples from healthy donors and cancer patients (dated by TCRdb to 2019 to 2021). Of note for this clone: Its antigen is currently not known. No much larger clone exists at a distance of one base, and base qualities are not known.

Library creation used the immunoSEQ multiplex PCR assay. Here the immuneACCESS table is served through TCRdb, limited to in-frame sequences with V and J called. Missing clones are a known gap in these copies; in checked studies unresolved V genes cover under half, and the rest lacks a known reason. For this sample the table gives around 52,000 clones, of which around 93% were detected only once. The ten largest make up 0.91% of the sample. From the cysteine up to the phenylalanine, the CDR3 has a length of 16 residues. Solely the CDR3 DNA is kept, with 48 bases framed from the first base. Germline trimming amounts to 7 bases on V and 7 bases on J, with 15 as the count of junction bases outside the gene matches. The germline V gene supplies CDR1 MNHEY and CDR2 SVGEGT.

This chain is built from TRBV6-2 or TRBV6-3 and TRBJ2-1; TRBD2 matches 8 bases in the middle. Sequencing was performed on PBMCs. This TCR came from a man between 25 and 39 years old with colorectal cancer. The DNA is TGTGCCAGCACCCCGGAGGGGACTAGTGGACCGAATGAGCAGTTCTTC. Protein translation: CASTPEGTSGPNEQFF.